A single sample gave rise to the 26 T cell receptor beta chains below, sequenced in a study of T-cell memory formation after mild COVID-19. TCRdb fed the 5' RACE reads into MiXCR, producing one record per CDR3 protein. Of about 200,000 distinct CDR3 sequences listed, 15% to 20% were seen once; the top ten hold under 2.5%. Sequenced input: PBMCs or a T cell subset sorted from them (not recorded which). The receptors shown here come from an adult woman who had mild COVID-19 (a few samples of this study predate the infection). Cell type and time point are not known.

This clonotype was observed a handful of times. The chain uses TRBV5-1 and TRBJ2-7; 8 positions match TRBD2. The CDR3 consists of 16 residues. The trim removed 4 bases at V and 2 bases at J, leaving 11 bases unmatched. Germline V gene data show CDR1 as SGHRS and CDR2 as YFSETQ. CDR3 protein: CASSDLLGGGTYEQYF. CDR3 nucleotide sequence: TGCGCCAGCAGCGATCTTCTGGGCGGGGGGACCTACGAGCAGTACTTC.

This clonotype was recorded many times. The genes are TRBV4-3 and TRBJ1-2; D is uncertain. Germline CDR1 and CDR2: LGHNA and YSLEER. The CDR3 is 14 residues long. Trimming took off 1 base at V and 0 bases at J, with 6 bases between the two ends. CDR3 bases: TGCGCCAGCAGCCAAGGTCCAGCTAACTATGGCTACACCTTC. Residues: CASSQGPANYGYTF.

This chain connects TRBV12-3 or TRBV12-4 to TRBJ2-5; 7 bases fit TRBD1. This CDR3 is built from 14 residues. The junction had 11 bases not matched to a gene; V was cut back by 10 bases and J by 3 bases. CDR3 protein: CATSQGDAKETQYF. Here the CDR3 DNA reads TGTGCCACCTCCCAGGGGGACGCCAAAGAGACCCAGTACTTC.

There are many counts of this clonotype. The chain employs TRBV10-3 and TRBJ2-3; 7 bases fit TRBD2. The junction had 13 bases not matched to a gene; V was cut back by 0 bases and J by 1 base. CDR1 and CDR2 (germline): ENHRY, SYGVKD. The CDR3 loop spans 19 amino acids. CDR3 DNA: TGTGCCATCAGTGAGTCGCTTGTCGCGGCTAGCGGACGCACAGATACGCAGTATTTT. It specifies CAISESLVAASGRTDTQYF.

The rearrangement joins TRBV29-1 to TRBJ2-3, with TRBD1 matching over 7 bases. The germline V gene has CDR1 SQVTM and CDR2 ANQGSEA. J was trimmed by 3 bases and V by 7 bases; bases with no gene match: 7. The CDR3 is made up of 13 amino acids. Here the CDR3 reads CSAGGIGTDTQYF. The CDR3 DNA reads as TGCAGCGCAGGGGGTATTGGGACAGATACGCAGTATTTT.

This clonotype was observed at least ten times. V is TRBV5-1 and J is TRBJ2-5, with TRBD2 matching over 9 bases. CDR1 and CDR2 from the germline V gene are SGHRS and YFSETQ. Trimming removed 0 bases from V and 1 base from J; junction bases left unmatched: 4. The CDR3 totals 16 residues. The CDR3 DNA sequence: TGCGCCAGCAGCTTGGTCCCTAGCGGGACCCAAGAGACCCAGTACTTC. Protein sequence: CASSLVPSGTQETQYF.

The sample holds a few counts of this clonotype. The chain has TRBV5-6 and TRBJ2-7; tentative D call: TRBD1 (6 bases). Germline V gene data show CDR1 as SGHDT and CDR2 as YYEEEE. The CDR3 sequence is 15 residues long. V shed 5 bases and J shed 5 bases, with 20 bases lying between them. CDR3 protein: CASSRTAGQGNEQYF. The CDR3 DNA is TGTGCCAGCAGTCGAACTGCGGGTCAGGGGAACGAGCAGTACTTC.

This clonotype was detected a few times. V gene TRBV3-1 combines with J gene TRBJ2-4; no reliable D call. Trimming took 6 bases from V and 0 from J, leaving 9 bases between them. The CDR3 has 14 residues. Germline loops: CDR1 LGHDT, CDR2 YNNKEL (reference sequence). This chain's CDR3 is CASSYILAKNIQYF. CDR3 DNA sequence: TGTGCCAGCAGTTACATCCTAGCCAAAAACATTCAGTACTTC.

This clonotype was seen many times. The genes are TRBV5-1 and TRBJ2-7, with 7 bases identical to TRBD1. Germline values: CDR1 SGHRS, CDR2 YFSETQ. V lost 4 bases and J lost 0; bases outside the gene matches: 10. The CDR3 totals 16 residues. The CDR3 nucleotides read TGCGCCAGCAGCCGTGGTCACCGGGACAGCTCCTACGAGCAGTACTTC. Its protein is CASSRGHRDSSYEQYF.

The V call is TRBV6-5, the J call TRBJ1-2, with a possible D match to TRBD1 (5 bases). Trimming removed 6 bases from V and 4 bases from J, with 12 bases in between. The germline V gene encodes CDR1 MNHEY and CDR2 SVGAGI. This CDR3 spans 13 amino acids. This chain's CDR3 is CASRDQGTYGYTF. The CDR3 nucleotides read TGTGCCAGCAGGGACCAGGGTACCTATGGCTACACCTTC.

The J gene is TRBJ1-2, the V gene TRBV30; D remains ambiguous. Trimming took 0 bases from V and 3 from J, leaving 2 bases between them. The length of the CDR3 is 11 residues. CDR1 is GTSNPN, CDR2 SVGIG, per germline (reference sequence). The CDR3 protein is CAWSVDYGYTF. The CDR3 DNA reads TGTGCCTGGAGTGTGGACTATGGCTACACCTTC.

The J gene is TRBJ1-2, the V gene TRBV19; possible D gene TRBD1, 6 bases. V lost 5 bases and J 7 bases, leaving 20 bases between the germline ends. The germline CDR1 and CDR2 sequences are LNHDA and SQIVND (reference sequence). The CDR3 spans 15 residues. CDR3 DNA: TGTGCCAGTAGTGGCTTGGGACACCGGCTTTTTGGCTACACCTTC. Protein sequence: CASSGLGHRLFGYTF.

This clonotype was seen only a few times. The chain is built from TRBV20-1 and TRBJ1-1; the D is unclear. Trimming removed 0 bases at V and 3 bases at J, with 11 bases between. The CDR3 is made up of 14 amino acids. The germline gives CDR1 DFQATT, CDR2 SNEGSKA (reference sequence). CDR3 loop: CSARDLRIHTEAFF. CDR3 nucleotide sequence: TGCAGTGCTAGAGATCTGCGGATCCACACTGAAGCTTTCTTT.

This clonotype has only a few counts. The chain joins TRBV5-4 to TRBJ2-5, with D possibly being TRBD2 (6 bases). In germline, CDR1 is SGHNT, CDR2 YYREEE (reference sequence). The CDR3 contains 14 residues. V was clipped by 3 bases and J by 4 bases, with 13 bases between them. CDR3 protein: CASSSYRDSETQYF. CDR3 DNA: TGTGCCAGCAGCTCATACCGGGACTCAGAGACCCAGTACTTC. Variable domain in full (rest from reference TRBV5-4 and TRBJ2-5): ETGVTQSPTHLIKTRGQQVTLRCSSQSGHNTVSWYQQALGQGPQFIFQYYREEENGRGNFPPRFSGLQFPNYSSELNVNALELDDSALYLCASSSYRDSETQYFGPGTRLLVL.

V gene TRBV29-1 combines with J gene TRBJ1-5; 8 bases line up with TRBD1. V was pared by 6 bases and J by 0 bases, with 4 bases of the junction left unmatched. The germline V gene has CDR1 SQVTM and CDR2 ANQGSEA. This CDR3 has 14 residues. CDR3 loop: CSVGTGYSNQPQHF. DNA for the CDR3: TGCAGCGTAGGGACAGGTTATAGCAATCAGCCCCAGCATTTT.

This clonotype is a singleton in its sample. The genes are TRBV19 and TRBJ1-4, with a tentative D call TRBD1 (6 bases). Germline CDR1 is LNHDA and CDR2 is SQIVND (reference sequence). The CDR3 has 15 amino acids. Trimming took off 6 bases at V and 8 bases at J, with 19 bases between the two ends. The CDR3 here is CASSRNRGSEEKLFF. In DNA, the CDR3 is TGTGCCAGTAGCCGCAATAGGGGGTCGGAGGAAAAACTGTTTTTT.

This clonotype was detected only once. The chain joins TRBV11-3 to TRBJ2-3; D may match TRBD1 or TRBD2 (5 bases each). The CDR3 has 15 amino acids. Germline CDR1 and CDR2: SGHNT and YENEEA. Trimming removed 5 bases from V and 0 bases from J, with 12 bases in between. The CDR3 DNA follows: TGTGCCAGCAGCCCAGGGTCGGGAAGCACAGATACGCAGTATTTT. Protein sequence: CASSPGSGSTDTQYF.

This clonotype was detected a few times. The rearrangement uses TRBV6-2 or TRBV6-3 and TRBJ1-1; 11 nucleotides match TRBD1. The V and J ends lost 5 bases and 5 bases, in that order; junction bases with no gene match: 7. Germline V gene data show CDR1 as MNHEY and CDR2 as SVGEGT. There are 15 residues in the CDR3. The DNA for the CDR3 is TGTGCCAGCAGTGACCTTGGGACAGGGGGGACTGAAGCTTTCTTT. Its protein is CASSDLGTGGTEAFF.

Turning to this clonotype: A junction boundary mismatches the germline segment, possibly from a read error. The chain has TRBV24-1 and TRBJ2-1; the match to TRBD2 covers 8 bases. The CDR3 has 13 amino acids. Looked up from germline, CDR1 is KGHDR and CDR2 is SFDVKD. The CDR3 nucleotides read TGTGCCACCACCCCAGCGGGAGATAATGAGCTGTTCTTC. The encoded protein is CATTPAGDNELFF.

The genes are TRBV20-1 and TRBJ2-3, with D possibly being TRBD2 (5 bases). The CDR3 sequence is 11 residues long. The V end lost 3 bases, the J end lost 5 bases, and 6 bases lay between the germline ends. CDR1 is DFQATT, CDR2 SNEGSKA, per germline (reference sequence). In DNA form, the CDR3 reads TGCAGTGCTAGGGGAGTAGATACGCAGTATTTT. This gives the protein CSARGVDTQYF.

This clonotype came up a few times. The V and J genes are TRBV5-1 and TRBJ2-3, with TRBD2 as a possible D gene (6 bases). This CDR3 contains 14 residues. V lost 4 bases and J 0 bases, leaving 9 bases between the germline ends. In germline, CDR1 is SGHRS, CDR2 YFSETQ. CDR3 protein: CASSLASSTDTQYF. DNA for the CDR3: TGCGCCAGCAGCCTAGCGTCTAGCACAGATACGCAGTATTTT.

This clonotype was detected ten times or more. CDR3 nucleotide sequence: TGTGCCAGCAGCTTAAGGCGGTCCTTACAAGAGACCCAGTACTTC. It yields the protein CASSLRRSLQETQYF. The chain links TRBV7-2 to TRBJ2-5, with D uncertain. Germline loops: CDR1 SGHTA, CDR2 FQGNSA. V gave up 2 bases and J gave up 2 bases, with 12 bases separating them. CDR3 length: 15 residues.

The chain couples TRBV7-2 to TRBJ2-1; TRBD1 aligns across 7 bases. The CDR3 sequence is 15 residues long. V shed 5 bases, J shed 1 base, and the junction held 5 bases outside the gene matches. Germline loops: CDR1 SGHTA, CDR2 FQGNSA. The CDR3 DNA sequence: TGTGCCAGCAGCGGACGACAGGGATCCTACAATGAGCAGTTCTTC. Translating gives CASSGRQGSYNEQFF. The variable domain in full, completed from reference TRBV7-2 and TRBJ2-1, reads GAGVSQSPSNKVTEKGKDVELRCDPISGHTALYWYRQSLGQGLEFLIYFQGNSAPDKSGLPSDRFSAERTGGSVSTLTIQRTQQEDSAVYLCASSGRQGSYNEQFFGPGTRLTVL.

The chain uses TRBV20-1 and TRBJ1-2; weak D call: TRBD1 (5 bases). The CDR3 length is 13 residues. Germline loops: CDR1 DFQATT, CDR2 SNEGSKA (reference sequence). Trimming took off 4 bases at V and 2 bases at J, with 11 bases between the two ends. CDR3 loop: CSAKVDTNYGYTF. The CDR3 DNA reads TGCAGTGCTAAGGTGGACACAAACTATGGCTACACCTTC.

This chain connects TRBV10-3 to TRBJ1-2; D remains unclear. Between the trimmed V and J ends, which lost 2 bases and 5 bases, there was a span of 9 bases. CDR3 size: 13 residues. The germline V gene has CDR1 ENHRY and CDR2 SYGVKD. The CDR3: CAISEQDRYGYTF. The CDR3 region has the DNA TGTGCCATCAGTGAGCAGGACCGGTATGGCTACACCTTC.

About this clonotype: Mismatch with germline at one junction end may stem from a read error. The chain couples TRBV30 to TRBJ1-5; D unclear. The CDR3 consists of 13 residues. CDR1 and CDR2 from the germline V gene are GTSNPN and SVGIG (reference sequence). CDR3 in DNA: TGTGCCTGGAGTCTCCCGCCCAATCAGCACCAGCATTTT. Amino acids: CAWSLPPNQHQHF.